This T cell receptor (beta chain) appears in the sequencing data of a study of response to subunit inactivated influenza vaccine. Regarding the study as a whole: Researchers suggested that each seasonal influenza vaccination recruits few new T cells.

MiXCR, run by TCRdb on the RT-PCR reads, gives a single entry per CDR3 protein. The sample includes around 710,000 distinct CDR3 sequences, around 14% of them seen just once. This CDR3 has 17 amino acids. V shed 4 bases, J shed 3 bases, and the junction held 7 bases outside the gene matches. Per the germline V gene, CDR1 is SGHDT and CDR2 is YYEEEE. This clonotype was seen at least ten times. Its antigen is not known. The rearrangement uses TRBV5-6 and TRBJ2-1; TRBD2 matches at 13 bases. The receptor was isolated from a middle-aged man who received an inactivated influenza vaccine. Sequencing used PBMCs from blood, obtained 14 to 15 days before vaccination. The CDR3 sequence is CASSSRLAGGNYNEQFF. The DNA of the CDR3 is TGTGCCAGCAGCAGCCGACTAGCGGGAGGAAACTACAATGAGCAGTTCTTC. The whole variable domain, remainder taken from reference TRBV5-6 and TRBJ2-1, is DAGVTQSPTHLIKTRGQQVTLRCSPKSGHDTVSWYQQALGQGPQFIFQYYEEEERQRGNFPDRFSGHQFPNYSSELNVNALLLGDSALYLCASSSRLAGGNYNEQFFGPGTRLTVL.